A selection of T cell receptor beta chains follows, all from one sample in a study of T cells in Graves' hyperthyroidism and ophthalmopathy. TCRdb analysed the multiplex PCR reads with MiXCR anew, one entry per CDR3 protein. The data contain 380,000 or so distinct CDR3 sequences, around 14% of them singletons. Sequenced input: blood. These receptors came from a woman in her 30s with Graves' hyperthyroidism. CDR3s include the opening cysteine and the closing phenylalanine or tryptophan. D genes are given only for firm matches. Some rows mark clone size as missing; the rest say once, few, many or name a class of expanded clone.

few,.,TRBV6-1,TRBJ1-5,CASSDLLPAGNQPQHF,TGTGCCAGCAGTGACCTCCTCCCCGCTGGCAATCAGCCCCAGCATTTT
.,TRBD2,TRBV20-1,TRBJ2-7,CSATSAYYEQYF,TGCAGTGCCACTAGCGCGTACTACGAGCAGTACTTC
many,TRBD2,TRBV2,TRBJ2-1,CASRVGTSGNNEQFF,TGTGCCAGCAGGGTTGGGACTAGCGGCAACAATGAGCAGTTCTTC
many,TRBD2,TRBV20-1,TRBJ2-3,CSAPGLAGDYTQYF,TGCAGTGCCCCGGGACTAGCGGGAGACTATACGCAGTATTTT
few,.,TRBV7-8,TRBJ2-1,CASSPTRGSYNEQFF,TGTGCCAGCAGCCCAACACGGGGCTCCTACAATGAGCAGTTCTTC
.,TRBD1,TRBV5-6,TRBJ1-3,CASSSLGQGSGNTIYF,TGTGCCAGCAGCTCCCTGGGACAGGGATCAGGAAACACCATATATTTT
many,.,TRBV27,TRBJ2-7,CASSLLSPYEQYF,TGTGCCAGCAGTTTATTGTCGCCTTACGAGCAGTACTTC
few,TRBD1,TRBV2,TRBJ1-3,CASSDGTGMNTIYF,TGTGCCAGCAGTGATGGGACAGGGATGAACACCATATATTTT
many,TRBD2,TRBV28,TRBJ2-3,CASSWGAGGPADTQYF,TGTGCCAGCAGTTGGGGAGCGGGAGGGCCCGCAGATACGCAGTATTTT
.,.,TRBV4-2,TRBJ2-1,CASSQAPNEQFF,TGTGCCAGCAGCCAAGCCCCCAATGAGCAGTTCTTC
.,TRBD2,TRBV28,TRBJ2-7,CASSLREKHYEQYF,TGTGCCAGCAGTTTGCGGGAGAAGCACTACGAGCAGTACTTC
few,TRBD2,TRBV28,TRBJ2-3,CASSPQDSRGLAGTDTQYF,TGTGCCAGCAGTCCCCAGGACTCCCGCGGGCTAGCGGGCACAGATACGCAGTATTTT
few,.,TRBV10-3,TRBJ2-1,CAIKDNREISNEQFF,TGTGCCATCAAGGACAATAGGGAAATTTCCAATGAGCAGTTCTTC
many,.,TRBV11-3,TRBJ2-7,CASSPKDTSYEQYF,TGTGCCAGCAGCCCTAAGGACACCTCCTACGAGCAGTACTTC
many,TRBD1,TRBV11-1,TRBJ2-7,CASSPGQNTYEQYF,TGTGCCAGCAGCCCGGGACAGAATACCTACGAGCAGTACTTC
.,.,TRBV6-5,TRBJ1-4,CASSYAANGEKLFF,TGTGCCAGCAGTTACGCCGCGAATGGGGAAAAACTGTTTTTT
once,.,TRBV12-3/TRBV12-4,TRBJ1-6,CASSLEGMGNSPLHF,TGTGCCAGCAGTTTAGAGGGTATGGGGAATTCACCCCTCCACTTT
many,.,TRBV20-1,TRBJ2-1,CSAREVGAPYNEQFF,TGCAGTGCTAGAGAAGTAGGGGCGCCTTACAATGAGCAGTTCTTC
many,.,TRBV20-1,TRBJ2-2,CSASLTGPQNTGELFF,TGCAGTGCTAGCCTTACAGGACCTCAAAACACCGGGGAGCTGTTTTTT
few,.,TRBV11-3,TRBJ2-1,CASTRPFF,TGTGCCAGCACCCGCCCGTTCTTC
.,.,TRBV7-2,TRBJ1-2,CASSGHGVGQIYGYTF,TGTGCCAGCAGCGGCCATGGTGTGGGGCAAATATATGGCTACACCTTC
.,TRBD2,TRBV14,TRBJ2-7,CASSHGLAGEWGYEQYF,TGTGCCAGCAGCCACGGACTAGCGGGAGAGTGGGGTTACGAGCAGTACTTC
.,TRBD2,TRBV6-1,TRBJ2-7,CASRVAGLEDEQYF,TGTGCCAGCAGGGTAGCGGGACTAGAGGACGAGCAGTACTTC
few,.,TRBV29-1,TRBJ2-7,CSVEGIGRNYEQYF,TGCAGCGTTGAAGGGATAGGCAGAAACTACGAGCAGTACTTC
many,.,TRBV6-1,TRBJ2-1,CASSSTARAYNEQFF,TGTGCCAGCAGCTCAACAGCCCGCGCCTACAATGAGCAGTTCTTC
few,.,TRBV27,TRBJ2-7,CASSSRPTSYEQYF,TGTGCCAGCAGTTCCAGACCTACCTCCTACGAGCAGTACTTC
few,TRBD1,TRBV20-1,TRBJ2-1,CSARWDRVRYNEQFF,TGCAGTGCTAGATGGGACAGGGTGAGATACAATGAGCAGTTCTTC
many,.,TRBV18,TRBJ2-7,CASSPPGPAYEQYF,TGTGCCAGCTCACCACCTGGACCAGCCTACGAGCAGTACTTC
many,.,TRBV2,TRBJ1-4,CASRVTDGGEKLFF,TGTGCCAGCAGGGTGACAGATGGAGGCGAAAAACTGTTTTTT
few,.,TRBV10-3,TRBJ2-1,CAIKRDPNYHEQFF,TGTGCCATCAAACGGGACCCCAATTACCATGAGCAGTTCTTC
many,TRBD1,TRBV28,TRBJ1-1,CASRDPQSTGEAFF,TGTGCCAGCAGGGACCCCCAGTCGACAGGGGAAGCTTTCTTT
few,TRBD2,TRBV24-1,TRBJ2-1,CATRGLAIDEQFF,TGTGCCACCAGGGGACTAGCTATCGATGAGCAGTTCTTC
many,TRBD2,TRBV28,TRBJ2-1,CAINGGLAGIYNEQFF,TGTGCCATTAATGGGGGACTAGCGGGTATCTACAATGAGCAGTTCTTC
many,TRBD2,TRBV20-1,TRBJ2-7,CSASGTLAGVLDEQYF,TGCAGTGCTAGCGGGACACTAGCGGGCGTTCTAGACGAGCAGTACTTC
many,.,TRBV28,TRBJ2-4,CASSFTYEAKNIQYF,TGTGCCAGCAGTTTCACCTATGAAGCCAAAAACATTCAGTACTTC
many,TRBD1,TRBV28,TRBJ2-7,CASSDPGQGAREQYF,TGTGCCAGCAGCGATCCGGGACAGGGGGCGCGAGAGCAGTACTTC
few,TRBD1,TRBV7-9,TRBJ1-6,CASSLPPGQGQNSPLHF,TGTGCCAGCAGCCTCCCACCCGGACAGGGGCAAAATTCACCCCTCCACTTT